Included here is one T cell receptor beta chain sequence, with context. Its matching antigen is unknown. The data stem from a study of T cells after posttransplantation cyclophosphamide. Whole-study findings and limits: Blood and skin or GI T cell repertoires showed limited TRB overlap. TRB clonality was highly associated with recipient CMV seropositivity and reactivation.

The assay was immunoSEQ multiplex PCR, and TCRdb's table has in-frame clones only and misses some. This table has roughly 20,000 clones, about 98% appearing once. V shed 1 base and J shed 6 bases, with 10 bases lying between them. Germline values: CDR1 MNHEY, CDR2 SMNVEV (reference sequence). There are 14 residues in the CDR3. The V gene is TRBV27, the J gene TRBJ2-1; D remains unclear. The sequencing sample was made of naive CD8+ T cells sorted from PBMCs. The sequence came from a man in his forties in good health, CMV-negative, and a related stem cell transplant donor. CDR3 sequence: CASSLLGSSNEQFF. CDR3 bases: TGTGCCAGCAGTTTATTGGGTAGCAGCAATGAGCAGTTCTTC.